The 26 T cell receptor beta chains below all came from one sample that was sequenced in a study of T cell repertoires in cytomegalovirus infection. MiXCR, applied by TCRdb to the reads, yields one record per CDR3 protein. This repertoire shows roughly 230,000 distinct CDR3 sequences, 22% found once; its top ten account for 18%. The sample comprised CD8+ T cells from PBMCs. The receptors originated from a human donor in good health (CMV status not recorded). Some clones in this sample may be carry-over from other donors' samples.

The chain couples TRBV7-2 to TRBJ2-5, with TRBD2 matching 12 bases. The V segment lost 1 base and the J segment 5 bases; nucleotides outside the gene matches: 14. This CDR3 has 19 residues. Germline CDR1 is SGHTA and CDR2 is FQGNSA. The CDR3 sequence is CASSLDSAASGGGWETQYF. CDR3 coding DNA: TGTGCCAGCAGCTTAGACTCGGCGGCTAGCGGGGGGGGGTGGGAGACCCAGTACTTC.

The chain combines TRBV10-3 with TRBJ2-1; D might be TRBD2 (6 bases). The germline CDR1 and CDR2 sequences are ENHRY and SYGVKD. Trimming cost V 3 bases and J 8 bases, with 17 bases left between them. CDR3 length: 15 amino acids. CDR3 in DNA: TGTGCCATCAGTGACCCATCAGGCGGGACCCATGAGCAGTTCTTC. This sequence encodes CAISDPSGGTHEQFF.

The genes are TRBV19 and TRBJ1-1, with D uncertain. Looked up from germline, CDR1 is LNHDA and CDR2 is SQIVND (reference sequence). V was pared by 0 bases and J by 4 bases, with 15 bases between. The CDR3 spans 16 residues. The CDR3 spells CASSIDAGAGGTEAFF. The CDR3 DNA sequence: TGTGCCAGTAGTATAGATGCCGGCGCGGGAGGCACTGAAGCTTTCTTT.

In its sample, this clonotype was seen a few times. The CDR3 here is CASSFIGEQDYGYTF. In DNA form, the CDR3 reads TGTGCCAGCAGCTTTATAGGGGAGCAAGACTATGGCTACACCTTC. The chain carries TRBV7-9 and TRBJ1-2; TRBD1 is a possible D gene (5 bases). Germline assignment: CDR1 SEHNR and CDR2 FQNEAQ (reference sequence). The CDR3 is 15 amino acids. The ends were cut back, 3 bases at V and 3 bases at J, with 14 bases in the middle.

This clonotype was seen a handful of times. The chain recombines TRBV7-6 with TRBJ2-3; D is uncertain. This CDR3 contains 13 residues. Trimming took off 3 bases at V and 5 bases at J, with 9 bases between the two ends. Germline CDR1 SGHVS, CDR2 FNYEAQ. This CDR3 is CASSFALGDTQYF. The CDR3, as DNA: TGTGCCAGCAGCTTCGCCTTGGGAGATACGCAGTATTTT.

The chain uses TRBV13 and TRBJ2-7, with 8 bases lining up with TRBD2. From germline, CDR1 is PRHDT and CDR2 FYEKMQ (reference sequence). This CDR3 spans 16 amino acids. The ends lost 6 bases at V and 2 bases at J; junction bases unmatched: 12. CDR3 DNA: TGTGCCAGCAGGCTAGCGGGTAAGGAGGGGACCTACGAGCAGTACTTC. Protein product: CASRLAGKEGTYEQYF.

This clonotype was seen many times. CDR3 DNA sequence: TGCAGTGCTTACCCCTGGGGAAGCGGGGGGTTAAGCACAGATACGCAGTATTTT. The encoded protein is CSAYPWGSGGLSTDTQYF. V usage is TRBV20-1 and J usage is TRBJ2-3; 9 bases fit TRBD2. The CDR3 is 18 amino acids. The germline gives CDR1 DFQATT, CDR2 SNEGSKA (reference sequence). After removal of 5 bases from V and 0 bases from J, the junction contained 15 bases not matched to a gene.

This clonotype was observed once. Written as DNA, the CDR3 is TGTGCCAGCAGCTGGTCTAGCGCAGCTGAAGCTTTCTTT. It translates to CASSWSSAAEAFF. The rearrangement uses TRBV5-6 and TRBJ1-1; the D is unclear. Germline assignment: CDR1 SGHDT and CDR2 YYEEEE. This CDR3 has 13 residues. V shed 3 bases and J shed 6 bases, with 12 bases lying between them.

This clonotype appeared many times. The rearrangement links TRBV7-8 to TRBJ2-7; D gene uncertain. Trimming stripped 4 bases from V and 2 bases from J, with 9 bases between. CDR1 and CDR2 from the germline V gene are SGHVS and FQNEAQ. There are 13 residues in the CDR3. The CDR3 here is CASSSATPYEQYF. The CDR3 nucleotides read TGTGCCAGCAGCTCAGCGACACCCTACGAGCAGTACTTC.

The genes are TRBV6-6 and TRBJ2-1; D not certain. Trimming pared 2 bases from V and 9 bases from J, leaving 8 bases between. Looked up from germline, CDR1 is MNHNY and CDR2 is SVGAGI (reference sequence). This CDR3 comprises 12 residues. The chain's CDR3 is CASSYDELEQFF. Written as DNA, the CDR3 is TGTGCCAGCAGTTACGACGAGCTTGAGCAGTTCTTC.

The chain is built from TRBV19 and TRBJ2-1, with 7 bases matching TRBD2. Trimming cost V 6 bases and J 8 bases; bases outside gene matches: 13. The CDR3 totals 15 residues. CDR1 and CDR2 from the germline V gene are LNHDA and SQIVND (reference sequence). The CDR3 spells CASRLSGGGLYEQFF. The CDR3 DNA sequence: TGTGCCAGTAGGCTCTCGGGCGGGGGTCTCTATGAGCAGTTCTTC.

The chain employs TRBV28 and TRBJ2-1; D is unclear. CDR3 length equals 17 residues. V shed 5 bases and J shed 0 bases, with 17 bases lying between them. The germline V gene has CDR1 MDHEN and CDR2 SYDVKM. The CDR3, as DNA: TGTGCCAGCAGTCTAACTCCGGGCGGAAGCTCCTACAATGAGCAGTTCTTC. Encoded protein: CASSLTPGGSSYNEQFF.

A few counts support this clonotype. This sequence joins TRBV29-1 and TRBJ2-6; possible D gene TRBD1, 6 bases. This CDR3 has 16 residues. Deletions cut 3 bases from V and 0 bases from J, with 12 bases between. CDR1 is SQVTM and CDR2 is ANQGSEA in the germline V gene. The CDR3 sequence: CSVEGDKSSGANVLTF. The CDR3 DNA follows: TGCAGCGTTGAGGGGGACAAAAGCTCTGGGGCCAACGTCCTGACTTTC.

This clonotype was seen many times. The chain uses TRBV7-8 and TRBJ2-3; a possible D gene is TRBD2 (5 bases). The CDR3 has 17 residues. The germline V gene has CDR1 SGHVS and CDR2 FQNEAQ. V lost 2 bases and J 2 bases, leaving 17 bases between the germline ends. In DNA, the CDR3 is TGTGCCAGCAGCTTATATTCTCGAAGAGCGGACACAGATACGCAGTATTTT. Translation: CASSLYSRRADTDTQYF.

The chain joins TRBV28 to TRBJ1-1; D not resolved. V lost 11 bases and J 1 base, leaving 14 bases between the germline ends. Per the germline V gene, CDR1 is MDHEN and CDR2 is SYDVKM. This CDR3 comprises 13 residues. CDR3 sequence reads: CAPPPLGNTEAFF. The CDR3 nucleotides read TGTGCCCCACCCCCCTTAGGGAACACTGAAGCTTTCTTT.

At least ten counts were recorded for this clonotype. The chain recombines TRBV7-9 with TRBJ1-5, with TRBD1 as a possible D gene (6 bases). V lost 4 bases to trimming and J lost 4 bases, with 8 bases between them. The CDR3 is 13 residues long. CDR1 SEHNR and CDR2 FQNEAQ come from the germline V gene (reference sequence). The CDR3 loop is CASSWGPNQPQHF. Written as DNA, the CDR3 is TGTGCCAGCAGCTGGGGGCCTAATCAGCCCCAGCATTTT.

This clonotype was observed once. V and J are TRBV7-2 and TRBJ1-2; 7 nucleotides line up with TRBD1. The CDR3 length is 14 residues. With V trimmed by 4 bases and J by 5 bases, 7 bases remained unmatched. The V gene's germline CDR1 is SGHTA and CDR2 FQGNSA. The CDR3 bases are TGTGCCAGCAGCTCCCAGGGGACAGAGTATGGCTACACCTTC. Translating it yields CASSSQGTEYGYTF.

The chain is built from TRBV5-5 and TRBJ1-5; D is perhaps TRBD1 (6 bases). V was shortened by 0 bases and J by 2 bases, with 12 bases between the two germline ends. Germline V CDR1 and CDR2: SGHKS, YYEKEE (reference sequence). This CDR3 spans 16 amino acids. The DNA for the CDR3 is TGTGCCAGCAGCTTGGCGGCGAGGGGGGGCAATCAGCCCCAGCATTTT. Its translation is CASSLAARGGNQPQHF.

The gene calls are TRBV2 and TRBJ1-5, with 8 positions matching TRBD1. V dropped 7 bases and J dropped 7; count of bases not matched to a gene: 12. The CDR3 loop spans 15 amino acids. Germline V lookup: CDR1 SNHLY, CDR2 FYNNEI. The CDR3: CASKKATGEAQPQHF. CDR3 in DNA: TGTGCCAGCAAAAAGGCGACAGGGGAGGCGCAGCCCCAGCATTTT.

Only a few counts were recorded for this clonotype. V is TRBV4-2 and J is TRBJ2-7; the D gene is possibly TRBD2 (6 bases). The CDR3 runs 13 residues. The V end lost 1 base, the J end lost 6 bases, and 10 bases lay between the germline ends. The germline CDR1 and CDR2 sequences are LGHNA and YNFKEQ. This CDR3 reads CASSQVGSGEQYF. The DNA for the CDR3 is TGTGCCAGCAGCCAAGTGGGTAGCGGCGAGCAGTACTTC.

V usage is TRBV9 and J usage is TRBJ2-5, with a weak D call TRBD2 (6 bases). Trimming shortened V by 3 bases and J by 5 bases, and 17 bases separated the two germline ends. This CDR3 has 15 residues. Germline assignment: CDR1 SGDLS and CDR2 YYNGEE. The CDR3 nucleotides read TGTGCCAGCAGCGAGCTCTTACAGGAGGGGGAGACCCAGTACTTC. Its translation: CASSELLQEGETQYF.

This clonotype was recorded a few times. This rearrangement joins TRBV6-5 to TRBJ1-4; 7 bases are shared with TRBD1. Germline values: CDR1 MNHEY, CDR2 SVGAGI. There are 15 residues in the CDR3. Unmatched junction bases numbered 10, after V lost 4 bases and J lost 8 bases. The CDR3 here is CASSFTGEEREKLFF. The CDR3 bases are TGTGCCAGCAGTTTCACAGGGGAAGAACGGGAAAAACTGTTTTTT.

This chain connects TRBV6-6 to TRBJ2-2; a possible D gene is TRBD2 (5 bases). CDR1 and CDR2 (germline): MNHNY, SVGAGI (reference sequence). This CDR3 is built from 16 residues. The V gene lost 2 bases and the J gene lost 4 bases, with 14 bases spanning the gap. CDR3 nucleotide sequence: TGTGCCAGCAGTTACCTGGACTCCGCCGGCACCGGGGAGCTGTTTTTT. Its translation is CASSYLDSAGTGELFF.

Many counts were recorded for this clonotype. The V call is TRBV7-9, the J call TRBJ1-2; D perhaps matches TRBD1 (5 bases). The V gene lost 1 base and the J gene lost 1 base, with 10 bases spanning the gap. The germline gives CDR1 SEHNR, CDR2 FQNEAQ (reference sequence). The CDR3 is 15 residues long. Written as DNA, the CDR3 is TGTGCCAGCAGCTTAGACTCGACAGTTAACTATGGCTACACCTTC. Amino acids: CASSLDSTVNYGYTF.

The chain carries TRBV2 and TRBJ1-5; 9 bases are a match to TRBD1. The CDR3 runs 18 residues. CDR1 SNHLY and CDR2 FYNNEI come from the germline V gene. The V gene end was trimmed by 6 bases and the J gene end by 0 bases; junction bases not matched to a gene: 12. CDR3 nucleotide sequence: TGTGCCAGCAGCTCCGGGACAGGGAGAGACAATAGCAATCAGCCCCAGCATTTT. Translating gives CASSSGTGRDNSNQPQHF.

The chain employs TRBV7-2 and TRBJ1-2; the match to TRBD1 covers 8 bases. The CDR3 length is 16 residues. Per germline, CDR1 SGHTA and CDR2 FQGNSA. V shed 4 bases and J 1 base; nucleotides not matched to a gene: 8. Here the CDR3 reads CASSSWTGRGNYGYTF. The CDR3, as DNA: TGTGCCAGCAGCTCCTGGACAGGGCGTGGTAACTATGGCTACACCTTC.